The clone carrying this T cell receptor (beta chain) was observed a few times. Its antigen is as yet unknown. These data come from a study of T-cell memory formation after mild COVID-19. Study summary: TCR clusters were mostly confined to one donor each.

The V gene lost 4 bases and the J gene lost 1 base, with 7 bases spanning the gap. In germline, CDR1 is LGHDT, CDR2 YNNKEL (reference sequence). This CDR3 region has 13 residues. Overall study results and limits: Researchers could not confirm that second-wave clones peaking on day 37 targeted SARS-CoV-2.

Employing constant-segment primers, 5'RACE generated TCR alpha and TCR beta cDNA libraries bearing sample barcodes and UMIs. TCRdb reprocessed the 5' RACE reads with MiXCR, giving one entry per CDR3 protein. Of more than 300,000 distinct CDR3 sequences listed, 20% to 25% were seen once; the top ten hold 21%. The V call is TRBV3-1, the J call TRBJ1-1; no definite D call. The TCR originated in a man aged 18 to 35 who had mild COVID-19 (a few samples of this study predate the infection). Cell type and time point are not known. Sequencing input: PBMCs or a T cell subset sorted from them (not recorded which). The CDR3 region is CASSPWGNTEAFF. The CDR3 nucleotides are TGTGCCAGCAGCCCGTGGGGGAACACTGAAGCTTTCTTT. The full variable domain, completed using reference TRBV3-1 and TRBJ1-1, is DTAVSQTPKYLVTQMGNDKSIKCEQNLGHDTMYWYKQDSKKFLKIMFSYNNKELIINETVPNRFSPKSPDKAHLNLHINSLELGDSAVYFCASSPWGNTEAFFGQGTRLTVV.